This is a list of T cell receptor beta chains from one sample in a study of cytomegalovirus exposure and HLA in healthy donors. Clones were read by immunoSEQ multiplex PCR, and TCRdb kept only the in-frame ones, dropping some. The sample shows over 150,000 clones, about 68% of them seen only once. The sequencing input was PBMCs. These receptors were obtained from a man between 18 and 29 years old in good health and CMV-seronegative. CDR3s include the opening cysteine and the closing phenylalanine or tryptophan. The order of the fields is J gene, clone size, CDR3 length, D gene, V gene, CDR3 DNA, CDR3 protein. The D gene is left open where the match is weak. The listing skips clone size in some rows; elsewhere it reads once, few, many or a size class.

J gene: TRBJ2-6
clone size: NA
CDR3 length: 17
D gene: NA
V gene: TRBV7-9
CDR3 DNA: TGTGCCAGCAGCTTTAGGAGAAACCGCTCTGGGGCCAACGTCCTGACTTTC
CDR3 protein: CASSFRRNRSGANVLTF

J gene: TRBJ2-1
clone size: NA
CDR3 length: 15
D gene: TRBD2
V gene: TRBV7-8
CDR3 DNA: TGTGCCAGCAGCTCCGGGGCTAGCGGGAGTGGTGAGCAGTTCTTC
CDR3 protein: CASSSGASGSGEQFF

J gene: TRBJ1-1
clone size: few
CDR3 length: 11
D gene: TRBD1
V gene: TRBV6-5
CDR3 DNA: TGTGCCAGCAACCAGGGGGCTGAAGCTTTCTTT
CDR3 protein: CASNQGAEAFF

J gene: TRBJ1-2
clone size: NA
CDR3 length: 13
D gene: NA
V gene: TRBV6-1
CDR3 DNA: TGTGCCAGCAGCCCAAGGCCAGGGAATGGCTACACCTTC
CDR3 protein: CASSPRPGNGYTF

J gene: TRBJ1-5
clone size: once
CDR3 length: 15
D gene: TRBD1
V gene: TRBV5-1
CDR3 DNA: TGCGCCAGCAGCTTGGGACAGGGGGGCGGGCAGCCCCAGCATTTT
CDR3 protein: CASSLGQGGGQPQHF

J gene: TRBJ2-5
clone size: NA
CDR3 length: 15
D gene: NA
V gene: TRBV7-2
CDR3 DNA: TGTGCCAGCAGCTCACGCGCAGCCGGGGAGGAGACCCAGTACTTC
CDR3 protein: CASSSRAAGEETQYF

J gene: TRBJ2-7
clone size: NA
CDR3 length: 14
D gene: NA
V gene: TRBV16
CDR3 DNA: TGTGCCAGCAGCCAATGGGGGGATGCCTACGAGCAGTACTTC
CDR3 protein: CASSQWGDAYEQYF

J gene: TRBJ2-2
clone size: NA
CDR3 length: 16
D gene: TRBD2
V gene: TRBV27
CDR3 DNA: TGTGCCAGCAGTTTAATGGGGGGGATCGGCACCGGGGAGCTGTTTTTT
CDR3 protein: CASSLMGGIGTGELFF

J gene: TRBJ2-3
clone size: once
CDR3 length: 15
D gene: TRBD1
V gene: TRBV7-6
CDR3 DNA: TGTGCCAGCAGCTTAGCGGAGGGAGGACAGGGGACGCAGTATTTT
CDR3 protein: CASSLAEGGQGTQYF

J gene: TRBJ2-3
clone size: once
CDR3 length: 14
D gene: TRBD1
V gene: TRBV11-2
CDR3 DNA: TGTGCCTCACAGGGGAGCGGAGGCACAGATACGCAGTATTTT
CDR3 protein: CASQGSGGTDTQYF

J gene: TRBJ2-7
clone size: NA
CDR3 length: 14
D gene: TRBD2
V gene: TRBV27
CDR3 DNA: TGTGCCAGCAGTCGGGGGGGAGGGCCGGGGGAGCAGTACTTC
CDR3 protein: CASSRGGGPGEQYF

J gene: TRBJ2-5
clone size: NA
CDR3 length: 14
D gene: TRBD2
V gene: TRBV6-5
CDR3 DNA: TGTGCCAGCAGCTGGACTAGCGGGTGGGAGACCCAGTACTTC
CDR3 protein: CASSWTSGWETQYF

J gene: TRBJ2-3
clone size: NA
CDR3 length: 12
D gene: NA
V gene: TRBV25-1
CDR3 DNA: TGTGCCAGCAGTCTAAGCACAGATACGCAGTATTTT
CDR3 protein: CASSLSTDTQYF

J gene: TRBJ2-7
clone size: NA
CDR3 length: 15
D gene: TRBD2
V gene: TRBV9
CDR3 DNA: TGTGCCAGCAGCGTAAGCGGGGGCCTCTCCTACGAGCAGTACTTC
CDR3 protein: CASSVSGGLSYEQYF

J gene: TRBJ2-5
clone size: NA
CDR3 length: 14
D gene: TRBD2
V gene: TRBV5-4
CDR3 DNA: TGTGCCAGCAGCCGGACTAGCGGGAGAGAGACCCAGTACTTC
CDR3 protein: CASSRTSGRETQYF

J gene: TRBJ2-1
clone size: NA
CDR3 length: 17
D gene: TRBD2
V gene: TRBV19
CDR3 DNA: TGTGCCAGTACCACCGGACTAGCGGGAGACTTCGCCAATGAGCAGTTCTTC
CDR3 protein: CASTTGLAGDFANEQFF

J gene: TRBJ1-5
clone size: NA
CDR3 length: 14
D gene: TRBD1
V gene: TRBV18
CDR3 DNA: TGTGCCAGCTCAACTGGGACAGTCAATCAGCCCCAGCATTTT
CDR3 protein: CASSTGTVNQPQHF

J gene: TRBJ2-3
clone size: NA
CDR3 length: 13
D gene: NA
V gene: TRBV6-5
CDR3 DNA: TGTGCCAGCAGTTACTCGGGGGGAGATACGCAGTATTTT
CDR3 protein: CASSYSGGDTQYF

J gene: TRBJ1-1
clone size: NA
CDR3 length: 11
D gene: NA
V gene: TRBV30
CDR3 DNA: TGTGCCTGGGACAGGTCGACTGAAGCTTTCTTT
CDR3 protein: CAWDRSTEAFF

J gene: TRBJ1-1
clone size: NA
CDR3 length: 15
D gene: TRBD1
V gene: TRBV27
CDR3 DNA: TGTGCCAGCAGTATCCGGGACAGGGGCAACACTGAAGCTTTCTTT
CDR3 protein: CASSIRDRGNTEAFF

J gene: TRBJ2-3
clone size: NA
CDR3 length: 15
D gene: TRBD2
V gene: TRBV11-2
CDR3 DNA: TGTGCCAGCAGGCGAATAAGCGGGGACACAGATACGCAGTATTTT
CDR3 protein: CASRRISGDTDTQYF

J gene: TRBJ1-1
clone size: NA
CDR3 length: 14
D gene: TRBD1
V gene: TRBV6-5
CDR3 DNA: TGTGCCAGCAGTATGACAGGGCCGAACACTGAAGCTTTCTTT
CDR3 protein: CASSMTGPNTEAFF

J gene: TRBJ1-1
clone size: NA
CDR3 length: 17
D gene: NA
V gene: TRBV10-2
CDR3 DNA: TGCGCCAGCAGTAAAGGGTGGAGTTCAGCGGAGAACACTGAAGCTTTCTTT
CDR3 protein: CASSKGWSSAENTEAFF

J gene: TRBJ1-5
clone size: NA
CDR3 length: 13
D gene: NA
V gene: TRBV19
CDR3 DNA: TGTGCCAGTAGTGTCCCTCTCAATCAGCCCCAGCATTTT
CDR3 protein: CASSVPLNQPQHF

J gene: TRBJ1-5
clone size: NA
CDR3 length: 15
D gene: TRBD1
V gene: TRBV19
CDR3 DNA: TGTGCCAGTAGTATGACCGGGACAGGCAATCAGCCCCAGCATTTT
CDR3 protein: CASSMTGTGNQPQHF

J gene: TRBJ2-5
clone size: NA
CDR3 length: 13
D gene: NA
V gene: TRBV5-1
CDR3 DNA: TGCGCCAGCAGCTCACTGTCCGCGGAGACCCAGTACTTC
CDR3 protein: CASSSLSAETQYF

J gene: TRBJ2-5
clone size: NA
CDR3 length: 15
D gene: TRBD1
V gene: TRBV7-6
CDR3 DNA: TGTGCCAGCAGCTCCCTGGGGACAGGGACAGAGACCCAGTACTTC
CDR3 protein: CASSSLGTGTETQYF

J gene: TRBJ1-2
clone size: NA
CDR3 length: 14
D gene: TRBD1
V gene: TRBV6-5
CDR3 DNA: TGTGCCAGCAGTTGGGGACAGGGGTTGAATGGCTACACCTTC
CDR3 protein: CASSWGQGLNGYTF

J gene: TRBJ1-2
clone size: NA
CDR3 length: 14
D gene: TRBD1
V gene: TRBV2
CDR3 DNA: TGTGCCAGCAGTCGGGAGGGACAGGGCTATGGCTACACCTTC
CDR3 protein: CASSREGQGYGYTF

J gene: TRBJ2-3
clone size: NA
CDR3 length: 18
D gene: TRBD2
V gene: TRBV4-1
CDR3 DNA: TGCGCCAGCAGCCACCCCGGGACTAGCGGGAGCATCACAGATACGCAGTATTTT
CDR3 protein: CASSHPGTSGSITDTQYF

J gene: TRBJ2-7
clone size: NA
CDR3 length: 15
D gene: NA
V gene: TRBV2
CDR3 DNA: TGTGCCAGCAGTCCCGGACTTGCCCCCTCCTACGAGCAGTACTTC
CDR3 protein: CASSPGLAPSYEQYF

J gene: TRBJ2-7
clone size: NA
CDR3 length: 14
D gene: TRBD1
V gene: TRBV11-2
CDR3 DNA: TGTGCCAGCAGCCCGGCAGGGGGCTCCTACGAGCAGTACTTC
CDR3 protein: CASSPAGGSYEQYF

J gene: TRBJ2-7
clone size: NA
CDR3 length: 14
D gene: TRBD1
V gene: TRBV28
CDR3 DNA: TGTGCCAGCAGTCTGCCCGGGACAGCCTACGAGCAGTACTTC
CDR3 protein: CASSLPGTAYEQYF

J gene: TRBJ2-1
clone size: NA
CDR3 length: 16
D gene: NA
V gene: TRBV4-1
CDR3 DNA: TGCGCCAGCAGACACCCTAGCGACCGCCCTTACAATGAGCAGTTCTTC
CDR3 protein: CASRHPSDRPYNEQFF

J gene: TRBJ1-4
clone size: few
CDR3 length: 13
D gene: TRBD1
V gene: TRBV7-2
CDR3 DNA: TGTGCCAGCACCGCAGGGGGCGCTGAAAAACTGTTTTTT
CDR3 protein: CASTAGGAEKLFF

J gene: TRBJ2-1
clone size: NA
CDR3 length: 15
D gene: TRBD2
V gene: TRBV6-5
CDR3 DNA: TGTGCCAGCAGTTACTCGGGACTAGCGGGGGATGAGCAGTTCTTC
CDR3 protein: CASSYSGLAGDEQFF

J gene: TRBJ1-1
clone size: NA
CDR3 length: 19
D gene: TRBD1
V gene: TRBV7-2
CDR3 DNA: TGTGCCAGCAGCTTACGAATATTACCGGGACAGCCGATGTACACTGAAGCTTTCTTT
CDR3 protein: CASSLRILPGQPMYTEAFF

J gene: TRBJ1-2
clone size: NA
CDR3 length: 14
D gene: NA
V gene: TRBV7-2
CDR3 DNA: TGTGCCAGCAGCTTAATCGTTATTAACTATGGCTACACCTTC
CDR3 protein: CASSLIVINYGYTF

J gene: TRBJ2-3
clone size: few
CDR3 length: 16
D gene: NA
V gene: TRBV4-3
CDR3 DNA: TGCGCCAGCAGCCAGGGTTGGGCACACGGGGCAGATACGCAGTATTTT
CDR3 protein: CASSQGWAHGADTQYF

J gene: TRBJ2-1
clone size: few
CDR3 length: 14
D gene: TRBD2
V gene: TRBV29-1
CDR3 DNA: TGCAGCGCCCTGGGGGGGTCCCACTACAATGAGCAGTTCTTC
CDR3 protein: CSALGGSHYNEQFF

J gene: TRBJ1-5
clone size: NA
CDR3 length: 13
D gene: TRBD1
V gene: TRBV19
CDR3 DNA: TGTGCCAGTAGTATAGATCGGGGGGACAGGGTGAATTTT
CDR3 protein: CASSIDRGDRVNF

J gene: TRBJ2-3
clone size: NA
CDR3 length: 16
D gene: NA
V gene: TRBV27
CDR3 DNA: TGTGCCAGCAGCCCAGGAGTCCGGACTTCTGGAGATACGCAGTATTTT
CDR3 protein: CASSPGVRTSGDTQYF

J gene: TRBJ1-1
clone size: NA
CDR3 length: 14
D gene: NA
V gene: TRBV19
CDR3 DNA: TGTGCCAGTAGCGGCAGGGTTGTCGGCACTGAAGCTTTCTTT
CDR3 protein: CASSGRVVGTEAFF

J gene: TRBJ2-3
clone size: NA
CDR3 length: 15
D gene: TRBD2
V gene: TRBV11-2
CDR3 DNA: TGTGCCAGCAGCTTAGAAGTAGCGGGAGGAGATACGCAGTATTTT
CDR3 protein: CASSLEVAGGDTQYF

J gene: TRBJ2-3
clone size: NA
CDR3 length: 16
D gene: TRBD2
V gene: TRBV19
CDR3 DNA: TGTGCCAGTAGTACATCTAGCGGGAGTATCGGAGATACGCAGTATTTT
CDR3 protein: CASSTSSGSIGDTQYF

J gene: TRBJ2-1
clone size: many
CDR3 length: 12
D gene: NA
V gene: TRBV10-3
CDR3 DNA: TGTGCCATCAGTGAGCAGGCCCATGAGCAGTTCTTC
CDR3 protein: CAISEQAHEQFF